This record looks at one TCR beta chain sequence and its context. What this receptor recognizes is not known. Base qualities were left out, and no much larger clone turns up one base away. These data come from a study of blood T cell repertoires in COVID-19 (dated by TCRdb to 2018 to 2020). For the study in its entirety: Samples from collaborators originated in the United States, Italy and Spain and spanned both the acute and convalescent phases of COVID-19. Nearly every sample came with metadata listing a de-identified subject ID, COVID-19 status, age in years and sex. A freely available public database, intended as a resource for researchers studying the immune response to SARS-CoV-2, is where the repertoires were released. Where HLA class I and class II types were available, the types were taken from metadata supplied by the sample provider, not from assay-based typing. Samples were obtained from the ongoing ImmuneRACE study (first 160 participants) and from about 1,300 subjects provided by 6 global collaborators. Deeply sampled blood TCRbeta repertoires from subjects exposed to, actively infected with, or recovered from COVID-19 were included in the dataset. The material from the prospective study consisted of cDNA or gDNA derived from T cells, B-cell-depleted T cells, or PBMCs. The paper's findings and limits, for the study overall: The quantity of clinical and demographic metadata differed by source and by participant and was supplied without curation.

TCRbeta CDR3 regions were amplified from genomic DNA using the immunoSEQ Assay, a bias-controlled multiplex PCR. Per the original workflow: The number of nucleated cells in each sample was estimated by amplification of reference gene primers within the assay. To quantify the absolute abundance of each unique TCRbeta CDR3 rearrangement, sequence reads were collapsed and filtered. For each sample, productive Simpson clonality was calculated as the square root of Simpson's diversity index across productive rearrangements. As stored in TCRdb, this immuneACCESS dataset retains in-frame rearrangements with V and J assigned. A fraction of the clones does not appear; measured against another copy, unresolved V genes explain less than half of the discrepancy, and the remainder lacks a known reason. That table gives V, J and clone size, and the DNA gave D and trimming. The sample yields some 260,000 clones; over 75% were counted once. The top ten hold approximately 0.7% of the sample.

The collaborating institutions used their own protocols to collect whole blood in K2EDTA tubes. For TCRbeta analysis, collaborators shipped samples as frozen whole blood, isolated PBMCs, or DNA extracted from either of those sample types. The clonotype originates from a human donor in a cohort sampled during active COVID-19. The material sequenced was peripheral blood.

The encoded CDR3 is CASSESYGQETQYF. The sequenced DNA: TGCGCCAGCAGTGAGTCGTACGGCCAAGAGACCCAGTACTTC. The chain is encoded by TRBV10-2 joined to TRBJ2-5; the D gene is not confidently resolved. Including the terminal cysteine and phenylalanine, the CDR3 comprises 14 residues. Only the CDR3 DNA is retained, 42 bases long and in frame from the first base. Reading the germline V gene gives CDR1 WSHSY and CDR2 SAAADI. The trim is 0 bases for V and 1 base for J, with a gap of 6 bases between the germline ends.